This T cell receptor (beta chain) was found in a study of cytomegalovirus exposure and HLA in healthy donors. General observations from the study: A later examination showed that TCR association rates differed by HLA locus, with DRB1 most and HLA-C fewest.

Germline V lookup: CDR1 SGDLS, CDR2 YYNGEE. This CDR3 is built from 14 residues. Trimming cost V 4 bases and J 12 bases, with 22 bases left between them. Concerning this clone itself: Its antigen remains unidentified.

With 60 Vbeta and 13 Jbeta primers, the PCR was carried out. The table came from immunoSEQ multiplex PCR; TCRdb's copy has only in-frame clones and leaves some out. This table has some 180,000 clones, around 73% appearing once. The clonotype was recovered from a woman aged 18-29 years in good health and CMV-seropositive. This chain uses TRBV9 with TRBJ1-1, with D hard to call. Sequencing input: PBMCs. The CDR3: CASSPGKIGKETFF. The CDR3 DNA sequence: TGTGCCAGCAGCCCCGGAAAGATAGGAAAGGAGACTTTCTTT.